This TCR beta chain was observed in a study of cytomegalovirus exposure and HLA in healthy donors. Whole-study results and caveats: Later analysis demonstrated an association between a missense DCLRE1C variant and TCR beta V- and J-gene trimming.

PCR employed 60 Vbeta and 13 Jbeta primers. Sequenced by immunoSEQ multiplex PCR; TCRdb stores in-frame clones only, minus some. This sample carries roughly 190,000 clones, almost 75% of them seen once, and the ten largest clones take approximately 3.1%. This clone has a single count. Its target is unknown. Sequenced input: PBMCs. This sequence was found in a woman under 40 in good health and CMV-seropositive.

The CDR3 region has the DNA TGTGCCAGCAGCTTAGGAGTGTGGCGCAGCGGAGGGGCCCAAGAGACCCAGTACTTC. It is translated as CASSLGVWRSGGAQETQYF. The rearrangement uses TRBV11-2 and TRBJ2-5, with a weak D call TRBD2 (6 bases). This CDR3 region has 19 residues. CDR1 and CDR2 (germline): SGHAT, FQNNGV. V gave up 1 base and J gave up 1 base, with 22 bases separating them.